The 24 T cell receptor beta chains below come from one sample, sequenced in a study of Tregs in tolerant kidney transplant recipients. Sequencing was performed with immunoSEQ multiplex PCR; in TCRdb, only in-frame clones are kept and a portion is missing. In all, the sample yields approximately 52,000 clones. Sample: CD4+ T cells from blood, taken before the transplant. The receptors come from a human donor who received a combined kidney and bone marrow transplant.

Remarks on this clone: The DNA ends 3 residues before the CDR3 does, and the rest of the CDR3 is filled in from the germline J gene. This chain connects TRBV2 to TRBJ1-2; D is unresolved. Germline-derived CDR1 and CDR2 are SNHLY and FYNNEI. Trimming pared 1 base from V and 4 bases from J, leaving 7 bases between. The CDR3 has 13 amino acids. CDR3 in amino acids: CASSEEVTYGYTF. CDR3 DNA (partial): TGTGCCAGCAGTGAAGAGGTAACCTATGGC. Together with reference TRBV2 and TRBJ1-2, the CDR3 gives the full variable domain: EPEVTQTPSHQVTQMGQEVILRCVPISNHLYFYWYRQILGQKVEFLVSFYNNEISEKSEIFDDQFSVERPDGSNFTLKIRSTKLEDSAMYFCASSEEVTYGYTFGSGTRLTVV.

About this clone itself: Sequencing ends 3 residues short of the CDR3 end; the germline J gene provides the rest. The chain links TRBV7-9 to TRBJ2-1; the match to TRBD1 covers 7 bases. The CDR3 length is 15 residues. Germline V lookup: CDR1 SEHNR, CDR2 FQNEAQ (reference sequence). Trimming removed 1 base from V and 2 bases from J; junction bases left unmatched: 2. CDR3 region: CASSLGGTAYNEQFF. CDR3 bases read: TGTGCCAGCAGCTTAGGTGGGACAGCCTACAATGAG.

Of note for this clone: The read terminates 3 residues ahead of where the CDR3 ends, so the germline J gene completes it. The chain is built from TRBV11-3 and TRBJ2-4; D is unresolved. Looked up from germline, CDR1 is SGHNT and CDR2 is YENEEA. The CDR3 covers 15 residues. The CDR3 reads CASRPGGPGKNIQYF. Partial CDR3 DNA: TGTGCAAGTCGCCCCGGCGGCCCGGGCAAAAACATT.

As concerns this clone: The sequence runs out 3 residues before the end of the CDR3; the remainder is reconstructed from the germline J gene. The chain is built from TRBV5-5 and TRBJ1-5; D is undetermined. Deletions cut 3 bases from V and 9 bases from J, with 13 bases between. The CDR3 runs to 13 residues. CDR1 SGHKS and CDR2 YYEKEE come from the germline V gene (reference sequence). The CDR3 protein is CASSYPGSWPQHF. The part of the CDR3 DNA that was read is TGTGCCAGCAGCTACCCAGGTTCATGGCCC.

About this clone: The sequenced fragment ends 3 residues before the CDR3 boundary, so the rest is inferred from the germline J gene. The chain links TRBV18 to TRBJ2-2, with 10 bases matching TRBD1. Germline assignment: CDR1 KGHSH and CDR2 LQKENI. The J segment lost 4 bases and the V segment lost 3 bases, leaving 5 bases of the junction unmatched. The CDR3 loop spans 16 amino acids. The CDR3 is CASSPLDRGITGELFF. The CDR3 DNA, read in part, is TGTGCCAGCTCACCTCTGGACAGGGGGATCACCGGGGAG. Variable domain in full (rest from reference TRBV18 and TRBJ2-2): NAGVMQNPRHLVRRRGQEARLRCSPMKGHSHVYWYRQLPEEGLKFMVYLQKENIIDESGMPKERFSAEFPKEGPSILRIQQVVRGDSAAYFCASSPLDRGITGELFFGEGSRLTVL.

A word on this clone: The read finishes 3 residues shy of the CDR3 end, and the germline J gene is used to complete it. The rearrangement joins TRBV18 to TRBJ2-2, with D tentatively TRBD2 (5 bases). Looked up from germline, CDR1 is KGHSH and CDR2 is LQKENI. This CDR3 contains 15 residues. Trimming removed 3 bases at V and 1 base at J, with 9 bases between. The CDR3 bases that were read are TGTGCCAGCTCACCGTCCAGCGGGAACACCGGGGAG. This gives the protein CASSPSSGNTGE. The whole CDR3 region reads CASSPSSGNTGELFF.

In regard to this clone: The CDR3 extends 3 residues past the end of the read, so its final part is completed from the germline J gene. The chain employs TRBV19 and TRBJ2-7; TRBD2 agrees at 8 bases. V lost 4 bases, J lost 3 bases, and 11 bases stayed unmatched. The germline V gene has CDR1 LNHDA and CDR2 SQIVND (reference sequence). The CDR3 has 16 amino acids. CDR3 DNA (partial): TGTGCCAGTAGTAATCCCACCGGCGGGGGGAACTACGAG. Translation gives CASSNPTGGGNYE. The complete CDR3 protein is CASSNPTGGGNYEQYF.

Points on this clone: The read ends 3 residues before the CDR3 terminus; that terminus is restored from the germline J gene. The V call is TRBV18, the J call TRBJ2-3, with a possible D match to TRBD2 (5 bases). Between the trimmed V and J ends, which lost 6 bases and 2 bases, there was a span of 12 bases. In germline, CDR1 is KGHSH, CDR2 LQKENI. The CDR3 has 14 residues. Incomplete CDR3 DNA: TGTGCCAGCTCCCGCGGGCGGATCACAGATACG. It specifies CASSRGRITDT. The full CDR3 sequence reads CASSRGRITDTQYF.

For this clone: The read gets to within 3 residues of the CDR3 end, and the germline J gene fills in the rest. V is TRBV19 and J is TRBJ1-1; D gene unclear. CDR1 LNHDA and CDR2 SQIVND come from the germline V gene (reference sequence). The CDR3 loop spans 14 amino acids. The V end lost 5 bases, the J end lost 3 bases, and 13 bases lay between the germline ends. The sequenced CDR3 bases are TGTGCCAGTAGTTTACGACCGGCGGACACTGAA. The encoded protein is CASSLRPADTE. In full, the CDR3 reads CASSLRPADTEAFF.

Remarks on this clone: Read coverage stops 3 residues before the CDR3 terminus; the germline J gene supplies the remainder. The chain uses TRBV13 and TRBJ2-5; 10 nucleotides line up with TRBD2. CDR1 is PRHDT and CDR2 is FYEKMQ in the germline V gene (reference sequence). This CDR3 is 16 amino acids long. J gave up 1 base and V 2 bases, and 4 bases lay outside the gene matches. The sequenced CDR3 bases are TGTGCCAGCAGCTTATCCACTAGCGGGATCCAAGAGACC. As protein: CASSLSTSGIQET. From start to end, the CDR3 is CASSLSTSGIQETQYF.

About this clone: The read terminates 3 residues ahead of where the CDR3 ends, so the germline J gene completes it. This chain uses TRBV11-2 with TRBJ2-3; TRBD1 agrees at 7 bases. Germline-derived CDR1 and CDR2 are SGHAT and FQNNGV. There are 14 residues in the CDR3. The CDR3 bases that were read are TGTGCCAGCAGCTCCCCCCTAACAGGGGATCCG. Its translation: CASSSPLTGDP. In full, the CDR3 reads CASSSPLTGDPQYF.

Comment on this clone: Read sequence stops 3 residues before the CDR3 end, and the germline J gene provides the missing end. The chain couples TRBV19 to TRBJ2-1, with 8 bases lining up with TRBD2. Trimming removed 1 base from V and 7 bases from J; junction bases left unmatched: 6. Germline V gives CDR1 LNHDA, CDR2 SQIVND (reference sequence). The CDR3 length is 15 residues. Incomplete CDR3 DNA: TGTGCCAGTAGTATAGGCCCAGCGGGAGAGAATGAG. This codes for CASSIGPAGENE. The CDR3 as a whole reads CASSIGPAGENEQFF. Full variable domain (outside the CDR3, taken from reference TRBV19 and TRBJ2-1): DGGITQSPKYLFRKEGQNVTLSCEQNLNHDAMYWYRQDPGQGLRLIYYSQIVNDFQKGDIAEGYSVSREKKESFPLTVTSAQKNPTAFYLCASSIGPAGENEQFFGPGTRLTVL.

The CDR3 reads CSATIAGVGTDTQYF. The CDR3 bases that were read are TGCAGTGCTACTATAGCGGGAGTGGGCACAGATACG. This chain joins TRBV20-1 and TRBJ2-3; TRBD2 matches at 9 bases. The observed sequence ends 3 residues before the CDR3 terminus, with the missing tail filled in from the germline J gene. Unmatched junction bases numbered 6, after V lost 4 bases and J lost 1 base. The CDR3 totals 15 residues. CDR1 and CDR2 from the germline V gene are DFQATT and SNEGSKA (reference sequence).

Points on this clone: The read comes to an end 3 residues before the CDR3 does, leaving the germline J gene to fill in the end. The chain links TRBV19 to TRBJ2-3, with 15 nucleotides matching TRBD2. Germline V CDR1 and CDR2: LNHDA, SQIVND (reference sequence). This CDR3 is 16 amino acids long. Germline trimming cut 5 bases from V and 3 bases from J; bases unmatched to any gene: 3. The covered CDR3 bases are TGTGCCAGTAGTCGGACTAGCGGGAGGGGTACAGATACG. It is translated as CASSRTSGRGTDT. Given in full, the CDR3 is CASSRTSGRGTDTQYF.

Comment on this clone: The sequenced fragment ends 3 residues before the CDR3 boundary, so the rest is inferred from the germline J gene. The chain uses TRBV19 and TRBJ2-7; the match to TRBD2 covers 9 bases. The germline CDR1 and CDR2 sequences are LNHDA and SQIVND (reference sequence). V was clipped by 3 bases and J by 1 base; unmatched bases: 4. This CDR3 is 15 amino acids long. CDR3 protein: CASSILSGSSYEQYF. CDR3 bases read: TGTGCCAGTAGTATTCTTAGCGGGAGTTCCTACGAG.

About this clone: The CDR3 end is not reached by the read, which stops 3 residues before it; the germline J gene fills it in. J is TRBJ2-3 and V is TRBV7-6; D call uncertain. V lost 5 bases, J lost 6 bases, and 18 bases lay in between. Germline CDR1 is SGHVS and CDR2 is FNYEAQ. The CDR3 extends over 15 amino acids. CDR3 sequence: CASSPRSQSWDTQYF. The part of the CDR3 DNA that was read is TGTGCCAGCAGCCCGCGGAGTCAGTCTTGGGATACG.

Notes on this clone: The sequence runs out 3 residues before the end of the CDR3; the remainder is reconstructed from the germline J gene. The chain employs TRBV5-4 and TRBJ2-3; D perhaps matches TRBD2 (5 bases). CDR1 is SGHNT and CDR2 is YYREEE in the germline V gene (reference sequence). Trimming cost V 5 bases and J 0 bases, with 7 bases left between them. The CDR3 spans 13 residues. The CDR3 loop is CASSGGSTDTQYF. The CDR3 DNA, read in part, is TGTGCCAGCAGTGGCGGGAGCACAGATACG. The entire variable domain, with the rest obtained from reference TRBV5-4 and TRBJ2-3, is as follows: ETGVTQSPTHLIKTRGQQVTLRCSSQSGHNTVSWYQQALGQGPQFIFQYYREEENGRGNFPPRFSGLQFPNYSSELNVNALELDDSALYLCASSGGSTDTQYFGPGTRLTVL.

The part of the CDR3 DNA that was read is TGCGCCAGCAGCTTGTCCCGAATCGGACAGGGAGGAGAAAAA. Translation: CASSLSRIGQGGEK. The full CDR3 protein is CASSLSRIGQGGEKLFF. The chain couples TRBV5-1 to TRBJ1-4; 8 bases are shared with TRBD1. The CDR3 extends 3 residues past the end of the read, so its final part is completed from the germline J gene. Trimming cost V 1 base and J 8 bases; bases outside gene matches: 13. The CDR3 loop spans 17 amino acids. Germline V gene sequence: CDR1 SGHRS, CDR2 YFSETQ.

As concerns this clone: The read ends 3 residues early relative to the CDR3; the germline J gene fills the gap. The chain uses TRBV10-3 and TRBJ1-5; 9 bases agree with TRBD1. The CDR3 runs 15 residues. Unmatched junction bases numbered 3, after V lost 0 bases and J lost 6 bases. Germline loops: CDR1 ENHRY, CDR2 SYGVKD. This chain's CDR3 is CAISESTGGGQPQHF. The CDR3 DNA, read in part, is TGTGCCATCAGTGAGTCGACAGGGGGAGGTCAGCCC.

The CDR3 sequence is CASSLVPGTSGTDTQYF. The CDR3 DNA, read in part, is TGCGCCAGCAGCTTGGTGCCCGGGACTAGCGGCACAGATACG. This chain links TRBV5-1 with TRBJ2-3; TRBD2 aligns across 10 bases. The observed sequence ends 3 residues before the CDR3 terminus, with the missing tail filled in from the germline J gene. The CDR3 covers 17 residues. J gave up 1 base and V 0 bases, and 5 bases lay outside the gene matches. Germline CDR1 is SGHRS and CDR2 is YFSETQ.

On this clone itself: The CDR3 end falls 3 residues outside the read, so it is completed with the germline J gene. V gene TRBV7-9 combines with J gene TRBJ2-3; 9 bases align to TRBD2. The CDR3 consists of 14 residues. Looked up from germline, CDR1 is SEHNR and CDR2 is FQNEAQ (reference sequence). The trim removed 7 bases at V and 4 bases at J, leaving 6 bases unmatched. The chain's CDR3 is CASNLAGSPDTQYF. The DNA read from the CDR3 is TGTGCCAGCAATCTAGCGGGATCCCCAGATACG. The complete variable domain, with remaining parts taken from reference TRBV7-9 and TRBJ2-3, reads DTGVSQNPRHKITKRGQNVTFRCDPISEHNRLYWYRQTLGQGPEFLTYFQNEAQLEKSRLLSDRFSAERPKGSFSTLEIQRTEQGDSAMYLCASNLAGSPDTQYFGPGTRLTVL.

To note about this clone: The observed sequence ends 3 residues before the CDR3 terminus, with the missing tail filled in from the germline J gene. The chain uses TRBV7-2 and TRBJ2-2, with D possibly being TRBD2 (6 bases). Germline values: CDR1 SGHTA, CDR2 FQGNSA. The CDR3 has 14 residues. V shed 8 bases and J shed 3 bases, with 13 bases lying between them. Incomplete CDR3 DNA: TGTGCCAGCGGGGCGGGGATGTACACCGGGGAG. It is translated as CASGAGMYTGE. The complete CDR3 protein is CASGAGMYTGELFF.

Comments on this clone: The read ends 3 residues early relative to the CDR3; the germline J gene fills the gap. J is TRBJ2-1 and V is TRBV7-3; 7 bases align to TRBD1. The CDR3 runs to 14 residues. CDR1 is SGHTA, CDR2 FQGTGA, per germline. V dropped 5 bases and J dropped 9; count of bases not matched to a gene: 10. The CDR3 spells CASSPTLPGGEQFF. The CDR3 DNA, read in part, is TGTGCCAGCAGCCCAACCCTGCCAGGGGGTGAG.

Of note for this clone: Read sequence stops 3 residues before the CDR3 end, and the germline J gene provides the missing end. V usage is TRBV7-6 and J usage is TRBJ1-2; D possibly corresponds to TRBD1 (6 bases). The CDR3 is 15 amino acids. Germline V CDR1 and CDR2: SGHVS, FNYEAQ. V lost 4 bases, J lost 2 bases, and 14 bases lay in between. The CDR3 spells CASSSQRTANYGYTF. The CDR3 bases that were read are TGTGCCAGCAGCTCCCAAAGGACAGCGAACTATGGC.